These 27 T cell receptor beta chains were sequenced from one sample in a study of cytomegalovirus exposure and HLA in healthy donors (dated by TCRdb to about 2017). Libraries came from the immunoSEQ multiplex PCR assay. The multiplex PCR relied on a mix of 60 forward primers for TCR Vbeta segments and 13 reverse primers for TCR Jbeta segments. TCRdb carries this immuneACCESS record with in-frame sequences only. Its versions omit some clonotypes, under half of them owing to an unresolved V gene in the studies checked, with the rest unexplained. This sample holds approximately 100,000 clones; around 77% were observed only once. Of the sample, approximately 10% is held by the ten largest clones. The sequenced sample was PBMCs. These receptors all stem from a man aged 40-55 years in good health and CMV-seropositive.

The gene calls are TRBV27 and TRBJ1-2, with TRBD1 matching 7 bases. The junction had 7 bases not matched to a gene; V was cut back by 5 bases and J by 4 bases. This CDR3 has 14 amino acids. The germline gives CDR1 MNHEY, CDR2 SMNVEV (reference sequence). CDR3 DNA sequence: TGTGCCAGCAGTGTCAACCAGGGGGGCTATGGCTACACCTTC. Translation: CASSVNQGGYGYTF.

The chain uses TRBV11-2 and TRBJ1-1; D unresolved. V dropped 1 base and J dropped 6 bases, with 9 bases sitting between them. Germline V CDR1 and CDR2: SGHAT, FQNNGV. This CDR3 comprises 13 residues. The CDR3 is CASSLARFAEAFF. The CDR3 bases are TGTGCCAGCAGCTTAGCCAGGTTTGCTGAAGCTTTCTTT.

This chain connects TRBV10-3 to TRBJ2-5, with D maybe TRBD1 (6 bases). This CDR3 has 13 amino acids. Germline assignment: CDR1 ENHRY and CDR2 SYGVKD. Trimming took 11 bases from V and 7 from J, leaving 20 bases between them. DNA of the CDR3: TGTGCCTCGAATCCCACAGGGTCTGGGACCCAGTACTTC. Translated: CASNPTGSGTQYF.

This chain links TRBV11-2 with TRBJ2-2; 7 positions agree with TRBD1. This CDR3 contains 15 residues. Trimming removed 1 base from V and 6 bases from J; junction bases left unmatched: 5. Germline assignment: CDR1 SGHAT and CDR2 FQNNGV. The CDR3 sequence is CASSLVTGFPGELFF. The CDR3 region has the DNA TGTGCCAGCAGCTTAGTGACAGGGTTCCCCGGGGAGCTGTTTTTT.

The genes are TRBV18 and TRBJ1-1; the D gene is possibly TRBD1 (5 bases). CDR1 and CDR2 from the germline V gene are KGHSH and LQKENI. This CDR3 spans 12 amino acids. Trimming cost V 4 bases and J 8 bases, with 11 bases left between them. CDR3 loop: CASSLPGVEAFF. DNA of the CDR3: TGTGCCAGCTCACTGCCGGGGGTCGAAGCTTTCTTT.

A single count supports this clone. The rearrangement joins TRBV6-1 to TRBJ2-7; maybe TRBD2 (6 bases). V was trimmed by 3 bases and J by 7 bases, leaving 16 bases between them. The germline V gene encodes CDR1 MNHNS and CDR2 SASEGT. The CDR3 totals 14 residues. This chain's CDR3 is CASSEWGEDREQYF. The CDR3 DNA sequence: TGTGCCAGCAGTGAGTGGGGGGAAGATCGGGAGCAGTACTTC.

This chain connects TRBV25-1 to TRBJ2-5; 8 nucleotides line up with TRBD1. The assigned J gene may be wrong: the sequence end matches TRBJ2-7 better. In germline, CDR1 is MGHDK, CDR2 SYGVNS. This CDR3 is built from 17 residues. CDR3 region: CASSEDHWTGKPYEQYF. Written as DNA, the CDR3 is TGTGCCAGCAGTGAAGATCATTGGACAGGGAAACCCTACGAGCAGTACTTC.

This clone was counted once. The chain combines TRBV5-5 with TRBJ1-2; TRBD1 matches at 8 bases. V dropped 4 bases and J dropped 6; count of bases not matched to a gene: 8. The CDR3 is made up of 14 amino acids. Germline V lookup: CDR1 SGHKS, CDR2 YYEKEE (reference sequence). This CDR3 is CASSPFSGGDGYTF. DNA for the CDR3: TGTGCCAGCAGCCCATTTTCAGGGGGCGATGGCTACACCTTC.

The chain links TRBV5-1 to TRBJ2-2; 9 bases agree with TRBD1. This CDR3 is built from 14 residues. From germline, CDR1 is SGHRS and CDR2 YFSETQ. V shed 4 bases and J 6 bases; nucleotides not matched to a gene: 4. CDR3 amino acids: CASSPGQGPGELFF. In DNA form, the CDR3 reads TGCGCCAGCAGCCCGGGACAGGGCCCCGGGGAGCTGTTTTTT.

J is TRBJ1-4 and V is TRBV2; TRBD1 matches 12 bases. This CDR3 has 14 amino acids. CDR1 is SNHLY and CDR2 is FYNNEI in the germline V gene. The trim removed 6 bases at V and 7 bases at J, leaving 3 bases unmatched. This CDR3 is CASRKGQGAEKLFF. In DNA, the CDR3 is TGTGCCAGCAGGAAGGGACAGGGGGCTGAAAAACTGTTTTTT.

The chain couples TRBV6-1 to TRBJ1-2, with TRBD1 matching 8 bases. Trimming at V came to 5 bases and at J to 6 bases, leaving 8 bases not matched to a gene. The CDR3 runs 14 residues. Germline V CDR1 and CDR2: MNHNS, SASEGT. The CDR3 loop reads CASSRQGPVDGYTF. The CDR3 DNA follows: TGTGCCAGCAGTAGACAGGGGCCGGTGGATGGCTACACCTTC.

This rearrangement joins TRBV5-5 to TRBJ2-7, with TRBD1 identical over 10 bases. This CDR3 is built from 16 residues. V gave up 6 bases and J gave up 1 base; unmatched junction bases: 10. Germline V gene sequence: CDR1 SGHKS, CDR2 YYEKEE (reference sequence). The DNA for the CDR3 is TGTGCCAGCACCGTGGTTGGGACAGGGGCATCCTACGAGCAGTACTTC. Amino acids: CASTVVGTGASYEQYF.

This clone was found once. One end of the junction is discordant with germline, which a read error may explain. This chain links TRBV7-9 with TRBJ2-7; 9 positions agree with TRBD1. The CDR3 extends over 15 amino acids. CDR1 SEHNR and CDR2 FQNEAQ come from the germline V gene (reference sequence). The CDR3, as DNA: TGTTCCAGCAGCCTACCGGGACAGGGATCGTACGAGCAGTACTTC. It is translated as CSSSLPGQGSYEQYF.

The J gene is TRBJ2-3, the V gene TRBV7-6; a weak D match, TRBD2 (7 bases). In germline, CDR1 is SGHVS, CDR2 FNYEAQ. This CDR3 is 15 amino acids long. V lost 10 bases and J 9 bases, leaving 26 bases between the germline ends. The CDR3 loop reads CATSAGAAGGGTQYF. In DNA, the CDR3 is TGTGCCACTTCGGCGGGGGCCGCTGGGGGGGGGACGCAGTATTTT.

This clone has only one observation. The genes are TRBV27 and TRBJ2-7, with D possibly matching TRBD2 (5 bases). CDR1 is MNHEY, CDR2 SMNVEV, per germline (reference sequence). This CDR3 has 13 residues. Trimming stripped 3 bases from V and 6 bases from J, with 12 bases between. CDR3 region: CASSFLRGGEQYF. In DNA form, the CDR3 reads TGTGCCAGCAGTTTCCTCCGGGGTGGCGAGCAGTACTTC.

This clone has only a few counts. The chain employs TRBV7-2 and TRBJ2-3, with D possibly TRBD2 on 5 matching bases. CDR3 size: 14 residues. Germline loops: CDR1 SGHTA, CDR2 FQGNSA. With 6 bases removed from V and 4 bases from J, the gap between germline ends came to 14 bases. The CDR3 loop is CASRTLAGSDTQYF. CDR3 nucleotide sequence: TGTGCCAGCAGAACCCTGGCGGGTTCAGATACGCAGTATTTT.

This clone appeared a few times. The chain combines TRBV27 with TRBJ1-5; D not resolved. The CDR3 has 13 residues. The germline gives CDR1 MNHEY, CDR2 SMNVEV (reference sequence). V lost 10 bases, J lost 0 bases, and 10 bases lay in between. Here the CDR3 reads CATQADSNQPQHF. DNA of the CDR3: TGTGCCACGCAGGCAGATAGCAATCAGCCCCAGCATTTT.

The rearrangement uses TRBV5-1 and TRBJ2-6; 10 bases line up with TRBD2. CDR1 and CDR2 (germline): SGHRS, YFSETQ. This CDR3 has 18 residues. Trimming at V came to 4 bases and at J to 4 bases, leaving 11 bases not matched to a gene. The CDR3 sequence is CASSLKLAGRPGANVLTF. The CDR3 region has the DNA TGCGCCAGCAGCCTAAAACTAGCGGGGAGGCCAGGGGCCAACGTCCTGACTTTC.

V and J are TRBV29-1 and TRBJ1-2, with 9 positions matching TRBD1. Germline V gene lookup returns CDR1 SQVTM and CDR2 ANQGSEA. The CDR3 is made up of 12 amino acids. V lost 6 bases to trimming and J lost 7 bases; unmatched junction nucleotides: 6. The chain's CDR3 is CSVGTGSGGYTF. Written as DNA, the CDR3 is TGCAGCGTAGGGACAGGGTCCGGTGGCTACACCTTC.

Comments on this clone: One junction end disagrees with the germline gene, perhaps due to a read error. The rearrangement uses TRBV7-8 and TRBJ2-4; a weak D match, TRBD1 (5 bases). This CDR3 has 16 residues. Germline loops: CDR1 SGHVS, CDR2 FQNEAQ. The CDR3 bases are TGTGCCAGCAGCCGAACTCTGCAGGGTGAGAAAAACAGTCAGTACTTC. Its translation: CASSRTLQGEKNSQYF. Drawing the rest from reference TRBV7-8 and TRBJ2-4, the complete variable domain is GAGVSQSPRYKVAKRGQDVALRCDPISGHVSLFWYQQALGQGPEFLTYFQNEAQLDKSGLPSDRFFAERPEGSVSTLKIQRTQQEDSAVYLCASSRTLQGEKNSQYFGAGTRLSVL.

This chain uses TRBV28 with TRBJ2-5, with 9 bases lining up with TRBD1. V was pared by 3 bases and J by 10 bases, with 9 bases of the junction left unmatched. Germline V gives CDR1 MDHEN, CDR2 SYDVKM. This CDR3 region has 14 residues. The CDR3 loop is CASSLPGTGHDQYF. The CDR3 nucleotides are TGTGCCAGCAGTTTGCCTGGGACAGGGCATGACCAGTACTTC.

As DNA, the CDR3 is TGTGCCAGCAGCGTCGGGACTAGCGGCACAGATACGCAGTATTTT. Translating gives CASSVGTSGTDTQYF. The J gene is TRBJ2-3, the V gene TRBV9; 10 bases match TRBD2. Per the germline V gene, CDR1 is SGDLS and CDR2 is YYNGEE. CDR3 size: 15 residues. Trimming took 2 bases from V and 1 from J; bases not matched to a gene: 1.

The CDR3 loop reads CASSQDRYSNQPQHF. The CDR3 bases are TGCGCCAGCAGCCAGGACAGATATAGCAATCAGCCCCAGCATTTT. This chain connects TRBV4-3 to TRBJ1-5; TRBD1 is a possible D gene (6 bases). CDR3 length equals 15 residues. CDR1 LGHNA and CDR2 YSLEER come from the germline V gene. With 3 bases removed from V and 0 bases from J, the gap between germline ends came to 9 bases.

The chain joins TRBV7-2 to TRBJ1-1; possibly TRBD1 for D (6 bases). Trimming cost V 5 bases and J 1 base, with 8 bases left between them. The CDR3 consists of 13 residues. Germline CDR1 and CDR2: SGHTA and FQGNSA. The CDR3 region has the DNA TGTGCCAGCAGCCGGGGACAGAACACTGAAGCTTTCTTT. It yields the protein CASSRGQNTEAFF. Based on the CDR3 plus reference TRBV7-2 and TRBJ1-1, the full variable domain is GAGVSQSPSNKVTEKGKDVELRCDPISGHTALYWYRQSLGQGLEFLIYFQGNSAPDKSGLPSDRFSAERTGGSVSTLTIQRTQQEDSAVYLCASSRGQNTEAFFGQGTRLTVV.

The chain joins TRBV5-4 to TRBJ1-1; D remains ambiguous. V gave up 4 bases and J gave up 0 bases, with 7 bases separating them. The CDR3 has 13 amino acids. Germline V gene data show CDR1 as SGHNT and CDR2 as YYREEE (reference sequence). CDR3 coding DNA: TGTGCCAGCAGCCAAACAGTGAACACTGAAGCTTTCTTT. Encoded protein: CASSQTVNTEAFF.

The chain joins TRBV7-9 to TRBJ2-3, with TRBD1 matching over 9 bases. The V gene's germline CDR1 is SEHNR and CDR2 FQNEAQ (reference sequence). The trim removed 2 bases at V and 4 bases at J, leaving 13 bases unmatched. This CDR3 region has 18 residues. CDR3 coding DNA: TGTGCCAGCAGCTTAAATCCCATCGGACAGGGGTGGGCAGATACGCAGTATTTT. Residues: CASSLNPIGQGWADTQYF. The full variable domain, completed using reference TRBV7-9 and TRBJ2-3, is DTGVSQNPRHKITKRGQNVTFRCDPISEHNRLYWYRQTLGQGPEFLTYFQNEAQLEKSRLLSDRFSAERPKGSFSTLEIQRTEQGDSAMYLCASSLNPIGQGWADTQYFGPGTRLTVL.

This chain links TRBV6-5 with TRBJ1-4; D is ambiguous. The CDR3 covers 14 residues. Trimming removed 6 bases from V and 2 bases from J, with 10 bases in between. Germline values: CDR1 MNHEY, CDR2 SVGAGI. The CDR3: CASRTQLTNEKLFF. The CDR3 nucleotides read TGTGCCAGCAGAACCCAACTCACTAATGAAAAACTGTTTTTT.